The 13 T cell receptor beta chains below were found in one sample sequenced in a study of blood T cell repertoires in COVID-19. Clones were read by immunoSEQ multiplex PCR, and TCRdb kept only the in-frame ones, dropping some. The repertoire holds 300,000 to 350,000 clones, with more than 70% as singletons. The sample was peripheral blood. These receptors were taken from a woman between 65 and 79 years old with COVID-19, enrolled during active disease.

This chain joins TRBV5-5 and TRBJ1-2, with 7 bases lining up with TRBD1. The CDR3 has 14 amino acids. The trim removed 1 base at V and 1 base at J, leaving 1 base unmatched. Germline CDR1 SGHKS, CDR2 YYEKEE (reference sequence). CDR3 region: CASSLTGDNYGYTF. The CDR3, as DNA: TGTGCCAGCAGCTTGACAGGGGATAACTATGGCTACACCTTC.

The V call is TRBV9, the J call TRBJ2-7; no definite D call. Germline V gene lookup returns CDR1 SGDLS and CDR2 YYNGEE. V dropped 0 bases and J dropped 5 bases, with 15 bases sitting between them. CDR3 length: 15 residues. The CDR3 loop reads CASSVASTDSDEQYF. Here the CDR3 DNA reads TGTGCCAGCAGCGTAGCTTCAACAGATTCGGACGAGCAGTACTTC. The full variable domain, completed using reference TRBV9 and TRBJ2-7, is DSGVTQTPKHLITATGQRVTLRCSPRSGDLSVYWYQQSLDQGLQFLIQYYNGEERAKGNILERFSAQQFPDLHSELNLSSLELGDSALYFCASSVASTDSDEQYFGPGTRLTVT.

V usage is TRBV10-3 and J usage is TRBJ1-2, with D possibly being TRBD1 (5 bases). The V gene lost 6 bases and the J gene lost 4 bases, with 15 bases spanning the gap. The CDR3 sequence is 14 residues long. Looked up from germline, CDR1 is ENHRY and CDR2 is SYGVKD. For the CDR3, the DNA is TGTGCCATCAGCTCTTTGACAGACTCCTATGGCTACACCTTC. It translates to CAISSLTDSYGYTF.

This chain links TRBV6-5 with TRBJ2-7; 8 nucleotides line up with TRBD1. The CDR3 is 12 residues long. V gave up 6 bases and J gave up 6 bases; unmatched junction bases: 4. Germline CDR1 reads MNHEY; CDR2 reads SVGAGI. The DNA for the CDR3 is TGTGCCAGCAGCAGGACAGGGCGCGAGCAGTACTTC. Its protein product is CASSRTGREQYF.

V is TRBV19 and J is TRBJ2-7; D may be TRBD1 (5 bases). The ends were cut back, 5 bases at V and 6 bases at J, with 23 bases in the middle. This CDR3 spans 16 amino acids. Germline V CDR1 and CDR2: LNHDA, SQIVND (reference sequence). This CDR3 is CASSSQTTGRVSEQYF. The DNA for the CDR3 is TGTGCCAGTAGTTCGCAGACCACGGGCAGGGTAAGCGAGCAGTACTTC. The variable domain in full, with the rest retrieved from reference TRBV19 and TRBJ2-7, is DGGITQSPKYLFRKEGQNVTLSCEQNLNHDAMYWYRQDPGQGLRLIYYSQIVNDFQKGDIAEGYSVSREKKESFPLTVTSAQKNPTAFYLCASSSQTTGRVSEQYFGPGTRLTVT.

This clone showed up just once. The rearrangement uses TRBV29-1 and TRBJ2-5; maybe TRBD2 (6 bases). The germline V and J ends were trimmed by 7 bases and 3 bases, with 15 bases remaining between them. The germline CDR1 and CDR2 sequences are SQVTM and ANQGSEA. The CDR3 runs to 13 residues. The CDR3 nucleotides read TGCAGCGCTACGCTCAGGGAGGAAGAGACCCAGTACTTC. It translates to CSATLREEETQYF.

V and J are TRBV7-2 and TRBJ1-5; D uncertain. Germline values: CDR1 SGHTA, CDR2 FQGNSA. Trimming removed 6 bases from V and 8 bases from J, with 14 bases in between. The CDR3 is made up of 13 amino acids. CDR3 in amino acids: CASRPRLGEPQHF. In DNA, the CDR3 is TGTGCCAGCAGGCCCAGACTTGGCGAGCCCCAGCATTTT.

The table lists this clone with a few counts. The CDR3 DNA reads as TGTGCCAGCAGTCCAGGACTAAACACCCAGTACTTC. It yields the protein CASSPGLNTQYF. The rearrangement joins TRBV12-3 or TRBV12-4 to TRBJ2-5, with D perhaps TRBD2 (6 bases). The CDR3 has 12 residues. V lost 5 bases to trimming and J lost 8 bases, with 12 bases between them.

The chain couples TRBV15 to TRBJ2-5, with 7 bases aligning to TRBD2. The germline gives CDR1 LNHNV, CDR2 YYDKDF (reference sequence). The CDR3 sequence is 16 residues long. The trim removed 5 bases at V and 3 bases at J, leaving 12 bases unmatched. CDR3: CATSAARAGVKETQYF. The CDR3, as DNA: TGTGCCACCAGCGCTGCTAGGGCGGGGGTGAAAGAGACCCAGTACTTC.

The CDR3 region is CASSPLWRTGRAEAFF. The CDR3 nucleotides read TGTGCCAGCAGCCCACTTTGGAGGACAGGGAGGGCTGAAGCTTTCTTT. The chain links TRBV7-9 to TRBJ1-1; TRBD1 aligns across 8 bases. The germline CDR1 and CDR2 sequences are SEHNR and FQNEAQ (reference sequence). Unmatched junction bases numbered 14, after V lost 5 bases and J lost 6 bases. CDR3 length equals 16 residues.

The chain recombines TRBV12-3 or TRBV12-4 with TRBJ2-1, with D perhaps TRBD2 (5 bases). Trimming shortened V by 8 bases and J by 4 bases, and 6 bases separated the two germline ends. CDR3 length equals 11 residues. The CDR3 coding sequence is TGTGCCAGCCGGAGGTACAATGAGCAGTTCTTC. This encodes CASRRYNEQFF.

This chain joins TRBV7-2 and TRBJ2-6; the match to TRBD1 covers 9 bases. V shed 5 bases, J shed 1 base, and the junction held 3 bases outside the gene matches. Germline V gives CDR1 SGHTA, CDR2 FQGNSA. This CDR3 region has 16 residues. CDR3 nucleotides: TGTGCCAGCAGCCAAGGGACAGGGTCTGGGGCCAACGTCCTGACTTTC. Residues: CASSQGTGSGANVLTF.

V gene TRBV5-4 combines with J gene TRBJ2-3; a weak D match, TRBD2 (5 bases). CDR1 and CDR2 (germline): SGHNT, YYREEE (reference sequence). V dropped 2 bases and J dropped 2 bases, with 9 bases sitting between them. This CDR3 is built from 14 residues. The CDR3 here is CASSFPGNTDTQYF. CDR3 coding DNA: TGTGCCAGCAGCTTCCCCGGGAACACAGATACGCAGTATTTT.